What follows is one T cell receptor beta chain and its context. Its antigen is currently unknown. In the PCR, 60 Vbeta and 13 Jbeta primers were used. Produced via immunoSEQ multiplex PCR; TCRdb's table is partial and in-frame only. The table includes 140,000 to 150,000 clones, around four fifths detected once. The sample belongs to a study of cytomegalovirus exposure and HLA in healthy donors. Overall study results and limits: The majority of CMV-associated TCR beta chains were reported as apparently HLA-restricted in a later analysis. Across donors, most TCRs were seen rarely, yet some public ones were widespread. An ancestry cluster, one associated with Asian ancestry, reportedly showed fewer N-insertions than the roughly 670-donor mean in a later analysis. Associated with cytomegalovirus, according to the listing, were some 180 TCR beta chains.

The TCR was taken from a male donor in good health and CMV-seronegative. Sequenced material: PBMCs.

CDR3: CASRPVLGVNTEAFF. The CDR3 nucleotides are TGTGCCAGCAGGCCCGTTTTAGGGGTGAACACTGAAGCTTTCTTT. The chain uses TRBV6-1 and TRBJ1-1; possible D gene TRBD1, 5 bases. This CDR3 comprises 15 residues. V lost 6 bases and J 0 bases, leaving 14 bases between the germline ends. From germline, CDR1 is MNHNS and CDR2 SASEGT.